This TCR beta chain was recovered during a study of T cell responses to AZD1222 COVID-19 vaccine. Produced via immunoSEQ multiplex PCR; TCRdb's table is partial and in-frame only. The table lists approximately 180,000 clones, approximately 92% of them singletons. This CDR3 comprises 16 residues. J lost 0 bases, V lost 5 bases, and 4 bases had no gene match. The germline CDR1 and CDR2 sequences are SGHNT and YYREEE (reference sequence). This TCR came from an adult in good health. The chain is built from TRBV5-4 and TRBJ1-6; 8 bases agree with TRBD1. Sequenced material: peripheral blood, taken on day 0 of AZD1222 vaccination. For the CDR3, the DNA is TGTGCCAGCAGGTGGACAGGGAGCTCCTATAATTCACCCCTCCACTTT. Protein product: CASRWTGSSYNSPLHF.